The 32 T cell receptor beta chains below all came from one sample that was sequenced in a study of T cells in narcolepsy. The data were produced by immunoSEQ multiplex PCR, yet TCRdb's version contains in-frame clones alone and is incomplete. The table has 30,000 to 40,000 clones, 80% to 85% seen once; the top ten hold around 2.7%. The sequencing sample was made of CD45RA- memory CD4+ T cells from PBMCs. The receptors shown here come from a human donor with narcolepsy.

The rearrangement links TRBV28 to TRBJ2-5; 13 bases are shared with TRBD2. The J segment lost 2 bases and the V segment lost 5 bases, leaving 5 bases of the junction unmatched. The germline gives CDR1 MDHEN, CDR2 SYDVKM. CDR3 length equals 16 residues. The CDR3 protein is CASSVTSGRAQETQYF. DNA of the CDR3: TGTGCCAGCAGTGTTACTAGCGGGAGGGCTCAAGAGACCCAGTACTTC.

This sequence joins TRBV19 and TRBJ1-2; D gene ambiguous. V was cut by 0 bases and J by 4 bases, with 9 bases left in between. Germline loops: CDR1 LNHDA, CDR2 SQIVND (reference sequence). The CDR3 loop spans 14 amino acids. The CDR3 nucleotides read TGTGCCAGTAGTATAGATGGACTGAGCTATGGCTACACCTTC. Translation: CASSIDGLSYGYTF.

The V gene is TRBV2, the J gene TRBJ2-3; 8 bases align to TRBD2. This CDR3 has 12 residues. Germline V gene data show CDR1 as SNHLY and CDR2 as FYNNEI. Losses at the gene ends were 6 bases for V and 9 bases for J; bases not matched to a gene: 5. The CDR3 coding sequence is TGTGCCAGCAGCGCCTTAGCGGGAACGCAGTATTTT. The encoded protein is CASSALAGTQYF.

This clone came up a few times. V is TRBV11-2 and J is TRBJ2-3; 7 bases agree with TRBD2. CDR3 length: 16 residues. With 5 bases clipped from V and 1 base from J, the junction kept 9 bases outside the gene matches. The V gene's germline CDR1 is SGHAT and CDR2 FQNNGV. CDR3 coding DNA: TGTGCCAGCAGCCAGATCGGTGGGGGGGGCACAGATACGCAGTATTTT. It is translated as CASSQIGGGGTDTQYF.

CDR3 DNA: TGTGCCAGCAGCACGGTACAGGGTTCCTACTACGAGCAGTACTTC. Translating it yields CASSTVQGSYYEQYF. The chain employs TRBV21-1 and TRBJ2-7; no DNA check was done on the table's D call, TRBD1. TRBV21-1 is a recognized pseudogene. This CDR3 has 15 residues.

The chain has TRBV18 and TRBJ1-4, with 9 bases that match TRBD1. The CDR3 sequence is 15 residues long. Germline V gives CDR1 KGHSH, CDR2 LQKENI. J was trimmed by 8 bases and V by 4 bases; bases with no gene match: 8. As DNA, the CDR3 is TGTGCCAGCTCACAACCGGGACAGGGAGGAGAAAAACTGTTTTTT. Encoded protein: CASSQPGQGGEKLFF.

This clone was counted a few times. The chain employs TRBV7-2 and TRBJ2-1; possibly TRBD1 for D (6 bases). Germline V lookup: CDR1 SGHTA, CDR2 FQGNSA. The germline V and J ends were trimmed by 4 bases and 13 bases, with 17 bases remaining between them. The CDR3 has 13 residues. CDR3 in DNA: TGTGCCAGCAGCTCAGCCCTACCGGGACATCAGTTCTTC. It specifies CASSSALPGHQFF.

As concerns this clone: Distinct nucleotide sequences in the sample also encode this CDR3. CDR3 amino acids: CASHSSGNTIYF. DNA of the CDR3: TGTGCCAGCCATAGCTCTGGAAACACCATATATTTT. The chain employs TRBV6-5 and TRBJ1-3; D uncertain. The V gene's germline CDR1 is MNHEY and CDR2 SVGAGI. V was cut by 8 bases and J by 0 bases, with 5 bases left in between. There are 12 residues in the CDR3.

The chain uses TRBV5-1 and TRBJ1-2; 8 bases line up with TRBD1. V shed 4 bases, J shed 4 bases, and the junction held 12 bases outside the gene matches. This CDR3 contains 16 residues. Germline CDR1 reads SGHRS; CDR2 reads YFSETQ. CDR3 in amino acids: CASSPYGQGQPYGYTF. In DNA, the CDR3 is TGCGCCAGCAGCCCCTACGGACAGGGCCAGCCCTATGGCTACACCTTC.

The chain combines TRBV6-1 with TRBJ1-4; TRBD1 aligns across 8 bases. V shed 2 bases and J 5 bases; nucleotides not matched to a gene: 7. CDR3 size: 16 residues. CDR1 and CDR2 (germline): MNHNS, SASEGT. The CDR3 sequence is CASSESRDRRNEKLFF. In nucleotides, the CDR3 is TGTGCCAGCAGTGAAAGTAGGGACAGGAGGAATGAAAAACTGTTTTTT.

This clone was seen a handful of times. The J gene is TRBJ2-1, the V gene TRBV9; D possibly corresponds to TRBD2 (6 bases). V shed 3 bases and J shed 4 bases, with 14 bases lying between them. This CDR3 is 15 amino acids long. Germline values: CDR1 SGDLS, CDR2 YYNGEE. CDR3 sequence: CASSGLDYAYNEQFF. DNA of the CDR3: TGTGCCAGCAGCGGATTGGACTATGCGTACAATGAGCAGTTCTTC.

The V gene is TRBV30, the J gene TRBJ2-2; 12 nucleotides line up with TRBD2. Germline CDR1 is GTSNPN and CDR2 is SVGIG (reference sequence). The CDR3 contains 18 residues. V trimming: 4 bases; J trimming: 6 bases; junction bases outside the gene matches: 15. CDR3 in DNA: TGTGCCTGGAACAGTCGGCTAGCGGGAGGGCCGGGTTCCGGGGAGCTGTTTTTT. Its translation is CAWNSRLAGGPGSGELFF.

The chain couples TRBV29-1 to TRBJ1-1, with TRBD1 as a possible D gene (5 bases). The CDR3 extends over 13 amino acids. Trimming left V 3 bases short and J 4 bases short, with 12 bases between. Germline CDR1 and CDR2: SQVTM and ANQGSEA. The CDR3 here is CSVEETGGTEAFF. The CDR3 DNA reads as TGCAGCGTTGAGGAAACCGGGGGCACTGAAGCTTTCTTT.

The chain is built from TRBV5-1 and TRBJ1-1; tentatively, D is TRBD1 (6 bases). The germline V gene encodes CDR1 SGHRS and CDR2 YFSETQ. V dropped 2 bases and J dropped 6 bases, with 23 bases sitting between them. This CDR3 contains 17 residues. The chain's CDR3 is CASSFPNDRPLAAEAFF. The CDR3 bases are TGCGCCAGCAGCTTCCCAAACGACAGGCCCTTGGCGGCTGAAGCTTTCTTT.

The CDR3 protein is CASRLAGGNSGANVLTF. The CDR3 DNA reads TGTGCCAGCAGGCTAGCGGGGGGCAACTCTGGGGCCAACGTCCTGACTTTC. The chain is built from TRBV2 and TRBJ2-6; 11 positions agree with TRBD2. The CDR3 is 17 residues long. Trimming at V came to 6 bases and at J to 0 bases, leaving 4 bases not matched to a gene. Germline V gene lookup returns CDR1 SNHLY and CDR2 FYNNEI.

The chain carries TRBV19 and TRBJ2-7; TRBD1 or TRBD2 may be the D gene (6 bases each). Trimming left V 1 base short and J 9 bases short, with 25 bases between. The CDR3 has 17 amino acids. Germline V gene data show CDR1 as LNHDA and CDR2 as SQIVND (reference sequence). CDR3 bases: TGTGCCAGTAGTATAGCTTCCCGGGGGCGTTTTACCCGCGGGCAGTACTTC. Translated, it gives CASSIASRGRFTRGQYF.

This clone was counted a few times. The gene calls are TRBV5-1 and TRBJ2-1; D call uncertain. Per germline, CDR1 SGHRS and CDR2 YFSETQ. The CDR3 is 11 amino acids. Trimming took off 7 bases at V and 4 bases at J, with 6 bases between the two ends. The CDR3 spells CASGDYNEQFF. DNA for the CDR3: TGCGCCAGCGGGGATTACAATGAGCAGTTCTTC.

CDR3 nucleotide sequence: TGCGCCAGCAGCGCGAGGACGTCGGATGAAAAACTGTTTTTT. Translation gives CASSARTSDEKLFF. This chain uses TRBV5-1 with TRBJ1-4; D unclear. Trimming shortened V by 4 bases and J by 6 bases, and 13 bases separated the two germline ends. The CDR3 loop spans 14 amino acids. The germline V gene has CDR1 SGHRS and CDR2 YFSETQ.

CDR3 sequence: CASSVRDGNTEAFF. The DNA for the CDR3 is TGCGCCAGCAGCGTTCGGGACGGGAACACTGAAGCTTTCTTT. The V gene is TRBV5-1, the J gene TRBJ1-1, with D possibly being TRBD1 (5 bases). V gave up 4 bases and J gave up 1 base, with 11 bases separating them. This CDR3 comprises 14 residues. From germline, CDR1 is SGHRS and CDR2 YFSETQ.

The chain recombines TRBV5-1 with TRBJ2-1, with D maybe TRBD2 (5 bases). CDR1 and CDR2 from the germline V gene are SGHRS and YFSETQ. This CDR3 is built from 14 residues. The V end was cut by 0 bases, the J end by 8 bases, with 12 bases between. The CDR3: CASSLGARADEQFF. CDR3 in DNA: TGCGCCAGCAGCTTGGGGGCGAGGGCAGATGAGCAGTTCTTC.

CDR3 protein: CASSAYRSAVVFNEAFF. CDR3 DNA: TGCGCCAGCAGCGCATACCGCTCAGCCGTCGTCTTTAATGAAGCTTTCTTT. V and J are TRBV5-1 and TRBJ1-1; D uncertain. V gave up 4 bases and J gave up 7 bases, with 26 bases separating them. Germline V gene lookup returns CDR1 SGHRS and CDR2 YFSETQ. There are 17 residues in the CDR3.

The V call is TRBV11-2, the J call TRBJ1-1; a possible D gene is TRBD1 (6 bases). V lost 7 bases and J lost 0, with 18 bases in between. CDR1 SGHAT and CDR2 FQNNGV come from the germline V gene. The CDR3 is 16 residues long. Here the CDR3 reads CASTRGAGNMNTEAFF. The CDR3 DNA is TGTGCCAGCACTCGGGGGGCAGGGAATATGAACACTGAAGCTTTCTTT.

CDR3 DNA sequence: TGTGCCAGCAATAGGGGGGACCTTGGCAGCTATGGCTACACCTTC. This codes for CASNRGDLGSYGYTF. The genes are TRBV7-9 and TRBJ1-2, with D possibly matching TRBD1 (6 bases). The CDR3 totals 15 residues. The germline V and J ends were trimmed by 7 bases and 4 bases, with 19 bases remaining between them. The germline V gene encodes CDR1 SEHNR and CDR2 FQNEAQ (reference sequence).

V and J are TRBV30 and TRBJ2-1; 8 nucleotides line up with TRBD2. Germline lookup yields CDR1 GTSNPN and CDR2 SVGIG (reference sequence). Trimming removed 1 base from V and 7 bases from J; junction bases left unmatched: 3. This CDR3 has 13 residues. The chain's CDR3 is CAWSAGGINEQFF. The CDR3 DNA reads TGTGCCTGGAGTGCGGGAGGGATAAATGAGCAGTTCTTC.

This clone was recorded once. V usage is TRBV2 and J usage is TRBJ1-6; TRBD1 matches 7 bases. Germline CDR1 reads SNHLY; CDR2 reads FYNNEI. This CDR3 contains 13 residues. V lost 9 bases, J lost 11 bases, and 10 bases stayed unmatched. CDR3 bases: TGTGCCAGGACAGGGTATCTTGGGGCACCCCTCCACTTT. This encodes CARTGYLGAPLHF.

The chain joins TRBV14 to TRBJ2-2, with TRBD1 matching over 8 bases. The J segment lost 7 bases and the V segment lost 3 bases, leaving 7 bases of the junction unmatched. Germline V gene sequence: CDR1 SGHDN, CDR2 FVKESK. The CDR3 length is 15 residues. In nucleotides, the CDR3 is TGTGCCAGCAGCCAGGACAGGGTCATGGTCGGGGAGCTGTTTTTT. Protein sequence: CASSQDRVMVGELFF.

CDR3 amino acids: CASSLGDSRQETQYF. CDR3 DNA: TGTGCCAGCAGCTTGGGGGACTCTAGGCAAGAGACCCAGTACTTC. V gene TRBV5-6 combines with J gene TRBJ2-5; tentative D call: TRBD2 (6 bases). Germline lookup yields CDR1 SGHDT and CDR2 YYEEEE. CDR3 length: 15 amino acids. Trimming stripped 0 bases from V and 2 bases from J, with 11 bases between.

The chain joins TRBV6-5 to TRBJ1-2, with TRBD1 identical over 9 bases. Germline CDR1 reads MNHEY; CDR2 reads SVGAGI. This CDR3 comprises 14 residues. With 6 bases clipped from V and 1 base from J, the junction kept 3 bases outside the gene matches. In nucleotides, the CDR3 is TGTGCCAGCAGCCGACAGGGGGTTAACTATGGCTACACCTTC. Protein product: CASSRQGVNYGYTF.

CDR3 sequence (DNA): TGCGCCAGCAGACCCACGTCTTTCGCTAACTATGGCTACACCTTC. It yields the protein CASRPTSFANYGYTF. The chain employs TRBV5-1 and TRBJ1-2; D is undetermined. The V gene lost 5 bases and the J gene lost 0 bases, with 14 bases spanning the gap. In germline, CDR1 is SGHRS, CDR2 YFSETQ. This CDR3 comprises 15 residues.

The chain employs TRBV27 and TRBJ2-4; a weak D match, TRBD1 (5 bases). Trimming shortened V by 4 bases and J by 1 base, and 8 bases separated the two germline ends. CDR1 is MNHEY and CDR2 is SMNVEV in the germline V gene (reference sequence). This CDR3 contains 14 residues. CDR3 nucleotides: TGTGCCAGCAGTTGGCGACAGGCCAAAAACATTCAGTACTTC. Translating it yields CASSWRQAKNIQYF.

The chain has TRBV6-1 and TRBJ1-5; a possible D gene is TRBD1 (5 bases). V was shortened by 3 bases and J by 5 bases, with 8 bases between the two germline ends. There are 13 residues in the CDR3. The germline CDR1 and CDR2 sequences are MNHNS and SASEGT. In DNA form, the CDR3 reads TGTGCCAGCAGTGATCGGGGGGATCAGCCCCAGCATTTT. Translating gives CASSDRGDQPQHF.

The rearrangement links TRBV27 to TRBJ2-2; D remains unclear. The ends were cut back, 2 bases at V and 6 bases at J, with 1 base in the middle. This CDR3 spans 11 amino acids. CDR1 MNHEY and CDR2 SMNVEV come from the germline V gene (reference sequence). The CDR3 nucleotides are TGTGCCAGCAGTTTACCCGGGGAGCTGTTTTTT. Its protein product is CASSLPGELFF.